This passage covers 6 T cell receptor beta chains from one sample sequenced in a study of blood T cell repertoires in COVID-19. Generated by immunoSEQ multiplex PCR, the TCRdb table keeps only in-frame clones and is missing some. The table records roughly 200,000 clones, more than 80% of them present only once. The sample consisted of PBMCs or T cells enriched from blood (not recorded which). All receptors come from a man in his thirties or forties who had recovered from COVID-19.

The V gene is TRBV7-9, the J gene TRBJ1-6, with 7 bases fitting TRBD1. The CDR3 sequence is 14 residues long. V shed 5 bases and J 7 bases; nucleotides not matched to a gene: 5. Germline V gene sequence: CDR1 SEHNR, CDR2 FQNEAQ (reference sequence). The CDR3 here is CASSHRDRNSPLHF. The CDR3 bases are TGTGCCAGCAGCCACCGGGACAGAAATTCACCCCTCCACTTT.

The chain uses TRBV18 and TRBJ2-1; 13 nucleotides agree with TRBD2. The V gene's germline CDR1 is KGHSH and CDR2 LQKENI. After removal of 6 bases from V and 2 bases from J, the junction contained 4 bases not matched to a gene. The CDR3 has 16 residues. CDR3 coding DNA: TGTGCCAGCTCTTTTGGGACTAGCGGGACCTACAATGAGCAGTTCTTC. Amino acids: CASSFGTSGTYNEQFF. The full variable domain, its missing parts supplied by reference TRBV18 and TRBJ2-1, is NAGVMQNPRHLVRRRGQEARLRCSPMKGHSHVYWYRQLPEEGLKFMVYLQKENIIDESGMPKERFSAEFPKEGPSILRIQQVVRGDSAAYFCASSFGTSGTYNEQFFGPGTRLTVL.

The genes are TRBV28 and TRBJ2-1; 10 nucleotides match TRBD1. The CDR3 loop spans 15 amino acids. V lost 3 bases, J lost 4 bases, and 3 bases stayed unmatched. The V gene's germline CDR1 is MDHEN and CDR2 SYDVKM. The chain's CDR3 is CASSFGQGVYNEQFF. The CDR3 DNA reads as TGTGCCAGCAGTTTCGGACAGGGGGTTTACAATGAGCAGTTCTTC.

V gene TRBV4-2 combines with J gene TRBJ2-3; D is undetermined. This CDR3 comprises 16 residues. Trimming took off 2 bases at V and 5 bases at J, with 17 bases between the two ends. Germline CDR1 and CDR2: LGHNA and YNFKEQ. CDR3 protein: CASSQHNPQALDTQYF. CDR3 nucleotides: TGTGCCAGCAGCCAACATAACCCTCAAGCTCTAGATACGCAGTATTTT.

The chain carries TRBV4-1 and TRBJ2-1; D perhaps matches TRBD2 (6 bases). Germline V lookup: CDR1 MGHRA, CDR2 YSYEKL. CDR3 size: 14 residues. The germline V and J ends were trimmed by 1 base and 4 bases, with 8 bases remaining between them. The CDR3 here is CASSQVAAYNEQFF. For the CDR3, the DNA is TGCGCCAGCAGCCAAGTAGCGGCTTACAATGAGCAGTTCTTC.

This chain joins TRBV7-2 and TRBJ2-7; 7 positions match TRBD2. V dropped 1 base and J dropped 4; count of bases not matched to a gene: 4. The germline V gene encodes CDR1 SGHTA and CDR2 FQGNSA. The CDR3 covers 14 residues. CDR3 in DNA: TGTGCCAGCAGCTTAGGCGGGAGCCTATACGAGCAGTACTTC. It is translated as CASSLGGSLYEQYF.